The next 2 T cell receptor beta chains were all read from a single sample in a study of cytomegalovirus exposure and HLA in healthy donors. Both 60 Vbeta primers and 13 Jbeta primers went into the PCR. This table comes from immunoSEQ multiplex PCR, and its TCRdb copy is limited to in-frame clones, with some not included. The sample has under 200,000 clones, around 80% seen once; the top ten hold roughly 4.7%. Sample: PBMCs. The receptors were sampled from a woman between 45 and 65 years old in good health and CMV-seropositive.

The chain joins TRBV4-2 to TRBJ2-3; 8 nucleotides align to TRBD2. This CDR3 comprises 16 residues. Germline assignment: CDR1 LGHNA and CDR2 YNFKEQ. With V trimmed by 5 bases and J by 6 bases, 13 bases remained unmatched. The chain's CDR3 is CASSSGGAGASDTQYF. The CDR3 coding sequence is TGTGCCAGCAGCTCGGGGGGAGCGGGGGCCTCGGATACGCAGTATTTT.

This sequence joins TRBV10-3 and TRBJ1-2, with 7 bases aligning to TRBD1. The CDR3 runs to 15 residues. Germline assignment: CDR1 ENHRY and CDR2 SYGVKD. With V trimmed by 0 bases and J by 3 bases, 4 bases remained unmatched. CDR3 region: CAISESDDRDYGYTF. The CDR3 nucleotides are TGTGCCATCAGTGAGTCGGACGACAGGGACTATGGCTACACCTTC.